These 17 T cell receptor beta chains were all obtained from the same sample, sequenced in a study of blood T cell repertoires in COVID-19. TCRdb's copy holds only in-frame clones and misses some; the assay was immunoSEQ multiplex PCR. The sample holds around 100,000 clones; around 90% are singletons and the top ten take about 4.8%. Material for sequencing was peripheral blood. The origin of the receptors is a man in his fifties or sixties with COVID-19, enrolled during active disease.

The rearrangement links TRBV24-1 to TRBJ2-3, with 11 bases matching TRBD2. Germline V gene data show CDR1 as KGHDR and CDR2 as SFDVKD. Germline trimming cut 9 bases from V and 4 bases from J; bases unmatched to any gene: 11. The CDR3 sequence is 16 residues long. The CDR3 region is CATGGTSGAGPDTQYF. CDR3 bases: TGTGCCACCGGTGGGACTAGCGGAGCGGGGCCAGATACGCAGTATTTT.

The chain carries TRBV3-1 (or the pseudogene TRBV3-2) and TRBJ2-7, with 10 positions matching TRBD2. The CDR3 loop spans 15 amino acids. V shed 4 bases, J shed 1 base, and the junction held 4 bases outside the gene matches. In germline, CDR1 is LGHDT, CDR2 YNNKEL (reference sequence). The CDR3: CASSRKREGSYEQYF. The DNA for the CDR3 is TGTGCCAGCAGCCGAAAGCGGGAGGGTTCCTACGAGCAGTACTTC.

This chain's CDR3 is CATNNEQFF. CDR3 bases: TGTGCCACCAACAATGAGCAGTTCTTC. This chain connects TRBV7-9 to TRBJ2-1; D not resolved. From germline, CDR1 is SEHNR and CDR2 FQNEAQ (reference sequence). The CDR3 runs to 9 residues. The V end lost 10 bases, the J end lost 5 bases, and 3 bases lay between the germline ends.

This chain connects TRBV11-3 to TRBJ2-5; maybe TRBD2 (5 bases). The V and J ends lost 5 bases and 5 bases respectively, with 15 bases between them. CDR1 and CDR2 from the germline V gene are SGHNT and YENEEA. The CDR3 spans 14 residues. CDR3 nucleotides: TGTGCCAGCAGCCTCGGACTGACCGGGGAGACCCAGTACTTC. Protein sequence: CASSLGLTGETQYF. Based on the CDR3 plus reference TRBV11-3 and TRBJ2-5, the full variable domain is EAGVVQSPRYKIIEKKQPVAFWCNPISGHNTLYWYLQNLGQGPELLIRYENEEAVDDSQLPKDRFSAERLKGVDSTLKIQPAELGDSAVYLCASSLGLTGETQYFGPGTRLLVL.

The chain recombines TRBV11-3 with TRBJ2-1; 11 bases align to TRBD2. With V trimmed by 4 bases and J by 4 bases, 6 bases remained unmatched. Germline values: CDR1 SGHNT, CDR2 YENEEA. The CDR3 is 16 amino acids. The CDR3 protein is CASSSASSGRYNEQFF. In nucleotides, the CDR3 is TGTGCCAGCAGCTCGGCTTCTAGCGGGAGGTACAATGAGCAGTTCTTC.

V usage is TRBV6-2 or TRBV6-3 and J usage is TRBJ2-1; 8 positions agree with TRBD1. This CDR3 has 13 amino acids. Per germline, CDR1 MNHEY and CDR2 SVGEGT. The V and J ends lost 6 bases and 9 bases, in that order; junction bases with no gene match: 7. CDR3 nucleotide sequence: TGTGCCAGCAGCCGACCACAGGGGGGTGAGCAGTTCTTC. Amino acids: CASSRPQGGEQFF.

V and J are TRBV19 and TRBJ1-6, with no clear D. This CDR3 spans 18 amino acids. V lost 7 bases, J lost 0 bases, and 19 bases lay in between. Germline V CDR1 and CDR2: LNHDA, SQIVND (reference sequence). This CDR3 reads CASTTSRAASSYNSPLHF. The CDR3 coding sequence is TGTGCCAGTACCACTTCGAGGGCGGCGAGCTCCTATAATTCACCCCTCCACTTT.

The CDR3 DNA reads TGCGCCAGCACCCCCGGTGTGCTTTCCTACTCTGGAAACACCATATATTTT. The encoded protein is CASTPGVLSYSGNTIYF. This chain joins TRBV5-1 and TRBJ1-3, with D uncertain. Germline-derived CDR1 and CDR2 are SGHRS and YFSETQ. The V end was cut by 6 bases, the J end by 0 bases, with 19 bases between. The CDR3 totals 17 residues.

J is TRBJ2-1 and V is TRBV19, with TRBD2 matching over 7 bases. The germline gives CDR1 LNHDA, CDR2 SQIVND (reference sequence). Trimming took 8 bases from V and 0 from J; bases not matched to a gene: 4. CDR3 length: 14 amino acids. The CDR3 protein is CASALADSYNEQFF. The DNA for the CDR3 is TGTGCCAGTGCCCTAGCGGACTCCTACAATGAGCAGTTCTTC.

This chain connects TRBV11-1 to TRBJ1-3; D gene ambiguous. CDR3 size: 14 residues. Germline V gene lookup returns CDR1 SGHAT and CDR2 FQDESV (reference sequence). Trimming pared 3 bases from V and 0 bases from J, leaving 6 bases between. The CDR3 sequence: CASSLSVSGNTIYF. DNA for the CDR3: TGTGCCAGCAGCTTGTCAGTCTCTGGAAACACCATATATTTT.

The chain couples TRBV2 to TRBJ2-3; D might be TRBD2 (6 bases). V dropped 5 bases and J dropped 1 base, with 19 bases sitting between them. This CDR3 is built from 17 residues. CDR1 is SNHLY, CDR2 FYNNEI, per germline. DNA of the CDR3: TGTGCCAGCAGTCCGCTGATCCATAGCGGACGCACAGATACGCAGTATTTT. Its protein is CASSPLIHSGRTDTQYF. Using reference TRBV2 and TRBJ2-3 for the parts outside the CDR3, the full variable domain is EPEVTQTPSHQVTQMGQEVILRCVPISNHLYFYWYRQILGQKVEFLVSFYNNEISEKSEIFDDQFSVERPDGSNFTLKIRSTKLEDSAMYFCASSPLIHSGRTDTQYFGPGTRLTVL.

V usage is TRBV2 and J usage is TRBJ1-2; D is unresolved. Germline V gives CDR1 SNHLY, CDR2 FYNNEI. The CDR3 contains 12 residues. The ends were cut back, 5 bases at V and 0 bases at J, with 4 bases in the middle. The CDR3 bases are TGTGCCAGCAGTAACTCTAACTATGGCTACACCTTC. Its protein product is CASSNSNYGYTF. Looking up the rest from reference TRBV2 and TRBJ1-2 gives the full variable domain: EPEVTQTPSHQVTQMGQEVILRCVPISNHLYFYWYRQILGQKVEFLVSFYNNEISEKSEIFDDQFSVERPDGSNFTLKIRSTKLEDSAMYFCASSNSNYGYTFGSGTRLTVV.

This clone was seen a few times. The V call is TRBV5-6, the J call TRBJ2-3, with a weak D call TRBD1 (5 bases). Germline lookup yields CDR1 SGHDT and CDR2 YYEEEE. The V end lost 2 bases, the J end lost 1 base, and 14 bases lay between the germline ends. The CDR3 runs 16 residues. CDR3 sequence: CASSFLTGPGTDTQYF. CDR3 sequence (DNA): TGTGCCAGCAGCTTCCTAACAGGACCAGGCACAGATACGCAGTATTTT.

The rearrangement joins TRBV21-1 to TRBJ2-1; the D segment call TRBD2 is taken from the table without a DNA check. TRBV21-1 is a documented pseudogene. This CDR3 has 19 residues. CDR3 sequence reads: CASSNGHKTSPLRHNEQFF. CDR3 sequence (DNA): TGTGCCAGCAGCAATGGTCACAAGACTTCCCCTTTAAGGCACAATGAGCAGTTCTTC.

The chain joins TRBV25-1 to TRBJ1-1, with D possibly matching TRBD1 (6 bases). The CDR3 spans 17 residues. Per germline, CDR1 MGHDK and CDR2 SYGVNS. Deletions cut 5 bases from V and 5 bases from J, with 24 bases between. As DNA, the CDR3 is TGTGCCAGCAGTCCAAGTGGGGGCCCCCCTGGAGGAACTGAAGCTTTCTTT. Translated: CASSPSGGPPGGTEAFF.

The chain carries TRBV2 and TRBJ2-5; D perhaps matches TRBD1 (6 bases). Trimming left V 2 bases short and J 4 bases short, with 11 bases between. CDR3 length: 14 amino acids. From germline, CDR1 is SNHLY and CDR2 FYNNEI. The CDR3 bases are TGTGCCAGCAGTGAATGGGACAACGCAGAGACCCAGTACTTC. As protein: CASSEWDNAETQYF.

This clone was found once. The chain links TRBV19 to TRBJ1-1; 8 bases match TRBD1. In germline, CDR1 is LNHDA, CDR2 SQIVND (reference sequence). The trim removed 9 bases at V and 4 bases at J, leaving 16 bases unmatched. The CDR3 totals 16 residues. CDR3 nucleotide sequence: TGTGCCAGCCTGGACAGGGAAAGGGCCAGGACCACTGAAGCTTTCTTT. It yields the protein CASLDRERARTTEAFF. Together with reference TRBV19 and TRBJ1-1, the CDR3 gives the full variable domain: DGGITQSPKYLFRKEGQNVTLSCEQNLNHDAMYWYRQDPGQGLRLIYYSQIVNDFQKGDIAEGYSVSREKKESFPLTVTSAQKNPTAFYLCASLDRERARTTEAFFGQGTRLTVV.